The rows below give T cell receptor beta chains drawn from one sample of a study of shared clonotypes between healthy human individuals. The method was immunoSEQ multiplex PCR; TCRdb's version includes in-frame clones alone and lacks a portion of them. Here the sample spans more than 1.2 million clones, about 98.5% being singletons. Sequenced input: naive CD4+ T cells sorted from blood. These receptor sequences come from a man aged 30 to 45 in good health. The CDR3 runs from the conserved cysteine through the conserved F or W. Fields, in order: V gene, clone size, J gene, D gene, CDR3 protein, CDR3 DNA. D genes are given only for firm matches. Clone size is stated in some rows and not others, as once, few, many or a class when expanded.

TRBV5-8	-	TRBJ1-5	-	CASRRGPQPQHF	TGTGCCAGCAGACGCGGACCGCAGCCCCAGCATTTT
TRBV14	-	TRBJ2-1	TRBD2	CASSPGTSSGYEQFF	TGTGCCAGCAGCCCCGGGACTAGCTCGGGATATGAGCAGTTCTTC
TRBV7-2	-	TRBJ1-2	-	CASSQRQAGGYTF	TGTGCCAGCAGCCAACGACAGGCTGGTGGCTACACCTTC
TRBV13	-	TRBJ2-5	-	CASSWQGLETQYF	TGTGCCAGCAGCTGGCAGGGGTTGGAGACCCAGTACTTC
TRBV6-1	-	TRBJ1-2	-	CASSEERRGNYGYTF	TGTGCCAGCAGTGAAGAACGCAGGGGCAACTATGGCTACACCTTC
TRBV10-3	-	TRBJ2-3	TRBD2	CAIGLSGRVEDTQYF	TGTGCCATCGGCCTGAGCGGGAGGGTGGAAGATACGCAGTATTTT
TRBV19	-	TRBJ1-4	-	CASNHGRSTNEKLFF	TGTGCCAGTAACCACGGCCGGTCAACTAATGAAAAACTGTTTTTT
TRBV7-2	-	TRBJ2-5	-	CASSLDTAFQETQYF	TGTGCCAGCAGCTTAGATACGGCGTTCCAAGAGACCCAGTACTTC
TRBV6-5	-	TRBJ2-1	-	CASSYSGAWREQFF	TGTGCCAGCAGTTACTCGGGGGCCTGGCGTGAGCAGTTCTTC
TRBV5-6	-	TRBJ1-5	-	CASSSSTWGGNQPQHF	TGTGCCAGCAGCTCCTCAACGTGGGGCGGCAATCAGCCCCAGCATTTT
TRBV2	-	TRBJ1-2	-	CASSEQGYGYTF	TGTGCCAGCAGTGAACAGGGATATGGCTACACCTTC
TRBV2	-	TRBJ2-5	-	CATQGRQETQYF	TGTGCCACTCAGGGACGGCAAGAGACCCAGTACTTC
TRBV18	once	TRBJ2-6	TRBD1	CASSPTGSGANVLTF	TGTGCCAGCTCACCGACAGGGTCTGGGGCCAACGTCCTGACTTTC
TRBV5-4	-	TRBJ2-3	-	CASSLDTGSTDTQYF	TGTGCCAGCAGCTTGGATACAGGGAGCACAGATACGCAGTATTTT
TRBV5-8	-	TRBJ2-1	TRBD2	CASSSTSGVWYEQFF	TGTGCCAGCAGCTCCACTAGCGGGGTCTGGTATGAGCAGTTCTTC
TRBV6-5	-	TRBJ2-3	-	CASSQTRETRNTQYF	TGTGCCAGCAGCCAGACCCGAGAAACTAGGAATACGCAGTATTTT
TRBV5-5	once	TRBJ2-7	TRBD2	CASSLAGGSYEQYF	TGTGCCAGCAGCTTGGCGGGAGGCTCCTACGAGCAGTACTTC
TRBV27	once	TRBJ1-2	-	CASRITGGVGGYTF	TGTGCCAGCAGGATTACGGGGGGGGTGGGTGGCTACACCTTC
TRBV7-2	-	TRBJ2-7	TRBD2	CASSSQAGVLEQYF	TGTGCCAGCAGCTCCCAAGCGGGAGTCTTAGAGCAGTACTTC
TRBV2	-	TRBJ2-3	TRBD1	CASSPDRTSTDTQYF	TGTGCCAGCAGTCCGGACAGGACTAGCACAGATACGCAGTATTTT
TRBV25-1	-	TRBJ1-1	-	CASSEWGLRAEAFF	TGTGCCAGCAGTGAATGGGGGCTCCGCGCTGAAGCTTTCTTT
TRBV5-1	-	TRBJ2-1	-	CASSSLPKSSYNEQFF	TGCGCCAGCAGCTCCCTGCCCAAAAGCTCCTACAATGAGCAGTTCTTC
TRBV30	-	TRBJ2-2	-	CAWRGVRGTGELFF	TGTGCCTGGAGAGGGGTCCGGGGCACCGGGGAGCTGTTTTTT
TRBV9	-	TRBJ1-3	-	CASSVTTGSGNTIYF	TGTGCCAGCAGCGTAACTACAGGCTCTGGAAACACCATATATTTT
TRBV4-1	once	TRBJ2-1	-	CASSAIRNEQFF	TGCGCCAGCAGCGCCATACGTAATGAGCAGTTCTTC
TRBV11-2	-	TRBJ1-1	-	CASSYGGRNTEAFF	TGTGCCAGCAGCTATGGGGGACGGAACACTGAAGCTTTCTTT
TRBV5-8	-	TRBJ2-7	TRBD1	CASSRQGYSYEQYF	TGTGCCAGCAGTAGACAGGGATACTCCTACGAGCAGTACTTC
TRBV7-6	once	TRBJ2-7	-	CASSPLAASSYEQYF	TGTGCCAGCAGCCCCTTAGCGGCGAGCTCCTACGAGCAGTACTTC
TRBV15	-	TRBJ2-7	-	CATSRVTGVGSYEQYF	TGTGCCACCAGCAGGGTGACTGGCGTTGGTTCCTACGAGCAGTACTTC
TRBV5-1	-	TRBJ2-5	-	CASSLGPHETQYF	TGCGCCAGCAGCTTGGGGCCCCATGAGACCCAGTACTTC
TRBV15	-	TRBJ2-3	-	CATSRDRTDTQYF	TGTGCCACCAGCAGGGACAGAACAGATACGCAGTATTTT
TRBV9	once	TRBJ2-3	TRBD2	CASSVSPGGTTDTQYF	TGTGCCAGCAGCGTATCCCCGGGAGGGACCACAGATACGCAGTATTTT
TRBV4-3	once	TRBJ1-1	-	CASSHVTGTNTEAFF	TGCGCCAGCAGCCATGTTACAGGGACGAACACTGAAGCTTTCTTT
TRBV30	-	TRBJ2-1	-	CAWTWTTLGNEQFF	TGTGCCTGGACGTGGACAACCCTGGGCAATGAGCAGTTCTTC
TRBV7-4	-	TRBJ1-5	-	CASSSPGQRSNQPQHF	TGTGCCAGCAGCTCCCCGGGACAAAGAAGCAATCAGCCCCAGCATTTT
TRBV14	-	TRBJ2-1	-	CASRAQGGAYNEQFF	TGTGCCAGCAGGGCCCAGGGGGGAGCCTACAATGAGCAGTTCTTC
TRBV5-1	-	TRBJ2-2	-	CASSIRASSTGELFF	TGCGCCAGCAGCATCCGGGCCTCTAGCACCGGGGAGCTGTTTTTT
TRBV15	-	TRBJ2-1	-	CATSTYSGSYNEQFF	TGTGCCACCAGCACCTATAGCGGCTCCTACAATGAGCAGTTCTTC
TRBV18	-	TRBJ2-1	-	CASSPYRGINEQFF	TGTGCCAGCTCACCATATCGGGGGATTAATGAGCAGTTCTTC
TRBV7-4	-	TRBJ2-2	TRBD1	CASSSRTGRDSNTGELFF	TGTGCCAGCAGCTCCAGGACAGGTAGGGATTCGAACACCGGGGAGCTGTTTTTT
TRBV18	-	TRBJ1-5	-	CASSPTDRTAAFSNQPQHF	TGTGCCAGCTCACCAACTGATAGGACCGCAGCCTTTAGCAATCAGCCCCAGCATTTT